This TCR beta chain derives from a study of blood T cell repertoires in COVID-19. Background on the study: Samples representing acute and convalescent COVID-19 were sourced from the United States, Italy and Spain.

Using immunoSEQ multiplex PCR, the repertoire was profiled, and TCRdb retains in-frame clones only, with some absent. The sample lists about 170,000 clones; 88% were seen once. Germline loops: CDR1 MDHEN, CDR2 SYDVKM. The CDR3 covers 16 residues. After removal of 5 bases from V and 8 bases from J, the junction contained 9 bases not matched to a gene. The TCR comes from a man over 45 who had recovered from COVID-19. The source material was peripheral blood. The V and J genes are TRBV28 and TRBJ2-3; 14 bases agree with TRBD2. The CDR3 sequence is CASSPQTSGGAGTQYF. The CDR3 coding sequence is TGTGCCAGCAGTCCCCAGACTAGCGGGGGGGCCGGTACGCAGTATTTT.